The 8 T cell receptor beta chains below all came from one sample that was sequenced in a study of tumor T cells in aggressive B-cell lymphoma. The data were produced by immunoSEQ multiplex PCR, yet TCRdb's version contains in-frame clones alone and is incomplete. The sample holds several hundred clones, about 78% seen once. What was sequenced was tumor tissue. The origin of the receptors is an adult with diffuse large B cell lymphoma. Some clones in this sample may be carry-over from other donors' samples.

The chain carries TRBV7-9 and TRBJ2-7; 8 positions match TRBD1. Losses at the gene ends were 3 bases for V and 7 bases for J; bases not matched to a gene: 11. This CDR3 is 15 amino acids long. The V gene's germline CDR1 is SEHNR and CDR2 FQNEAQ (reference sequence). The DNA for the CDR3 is TGTGCCAGCAGCTTTGTCGGGACAGGTCGGAGGGAGCAGTACTTC. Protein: CASSFVGTGRREQYF. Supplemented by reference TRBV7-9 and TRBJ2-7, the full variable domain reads DTGVSQNPRHKITKRGQNVTFRCDPISEHNRLYWYRQTLGQGPEFLTYFQNEAQLEKSRLLSDRFSAERPKGSFSTLEIQRTEQGDSAMYLCASSFVGTGRREQYFGPGTRLTVT.

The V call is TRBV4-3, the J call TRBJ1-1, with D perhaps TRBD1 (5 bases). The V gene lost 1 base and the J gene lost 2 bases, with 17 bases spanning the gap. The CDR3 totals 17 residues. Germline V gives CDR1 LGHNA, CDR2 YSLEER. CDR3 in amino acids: CASSQVGLSGPNTEAFF. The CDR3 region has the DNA TGCGCCAGCAGCCAAGTGGGGCTGTCAGGGCCAAACACTGAAGCTTTCTTT.

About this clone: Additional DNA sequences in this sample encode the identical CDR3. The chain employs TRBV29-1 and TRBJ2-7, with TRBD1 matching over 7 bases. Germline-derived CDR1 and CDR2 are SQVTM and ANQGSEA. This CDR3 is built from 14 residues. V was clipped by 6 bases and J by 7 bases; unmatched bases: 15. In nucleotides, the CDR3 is TGCAGCGTCCAGGCCGGGACAGACCGGGCAGAGCAGTACTTC. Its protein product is CSVQAGTDRAEQYF.

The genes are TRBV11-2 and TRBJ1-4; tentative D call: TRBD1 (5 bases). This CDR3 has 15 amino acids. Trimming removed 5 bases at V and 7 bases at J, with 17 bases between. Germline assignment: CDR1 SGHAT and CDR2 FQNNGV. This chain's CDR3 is CASSPGAGLSEKLFF. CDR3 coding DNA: TGTGCCAGCAGCCCTGGGGCAGGGCTAAGTGAAAAACTGTTTTTT.

The CDR3 sequence is CASRIGGSANYGYTF. CDR3 nucleotide sequence: TGTGCCAGCAGAATAGGGGGTAGTGCTAACTATGGCTACACCTTC. The chain employs TRBV4-2 and TRBJ1-2, with D maybe TRBD1 (6 bases). The CDR3 totals 15 residues. Per the germline V gene, CDR1 is LGHNA and CDR2 is YNFKEQ. V lost 6 bases to trimming and J lost 0 bases, with 14 bases between them.

In nucleotides, the CDR3 is TGTGCCAGCAGTTTGTCACCGGGACATTTCTACGAGCAGTACTTC. Protein sequence: CASSLSPGHFYEQYF. This chain connects TRBV27 to TRBJ2-7; D is possibly TRBD1 (6 bases). Trimming removed 3 bases at V and 3 bases at J, with 15 bases between. The germline V gene has CDR1 MNHEY and CDR2 SMNVEV (reference sequence). The CDR3 is made up of 15 amino acids.

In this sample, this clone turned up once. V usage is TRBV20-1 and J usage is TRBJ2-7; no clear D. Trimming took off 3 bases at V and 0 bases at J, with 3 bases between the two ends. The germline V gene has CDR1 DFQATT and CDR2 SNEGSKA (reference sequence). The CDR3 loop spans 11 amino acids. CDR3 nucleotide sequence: TGCAGTGCTAGCGGCTCCTACGAGCAGTACTTC. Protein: CSASGSYEQYF.

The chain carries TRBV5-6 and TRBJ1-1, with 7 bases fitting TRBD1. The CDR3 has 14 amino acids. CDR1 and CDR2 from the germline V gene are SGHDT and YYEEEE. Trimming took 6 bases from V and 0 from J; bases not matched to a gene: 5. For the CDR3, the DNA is TGTGCCAGCAACCGCGGGACAGTGAACACTGAAGCTTTCTTT. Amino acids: CASNRGTVNTEAFF.